This is a list of T cell receptor beta chains from one sample in a study of response to subunit inactivated influenza vaccine. TCRdb used MiXCR to reprocess the RT-PCR reads, holding one entry per CDR3 protein. Of about 530,000 distinct CDR3 sequences in the sample, 13% are singletons; the top ten hold 10% to 15%. The sample here was PBMCs from blood, taken roughly 48 days after vaccination. The receptors originated from a man aged 50 to 59 who received an inactivated influenza vaccine. The CDR3 runs from the conserved cysteine through the conserved F or W. The D gene is left open where the match is weak. Size is stated for part of the rows, as once, few or many counts, or as a class when the clone is expanded.

few	-	TRBJ2-7	TRBV6-2/TRBV6-3	CASSYGRDEQYF	TGTGCCAGCAGTTACGGTCGGGACGAGCAGTACTTC
-	-	TRBJ2-7	TRBV3-1	CASSQDYESPYF	TGTGCCAGCAGCCAAGATTATGAGAGTCCGTACTTC
-	-	TRBJ1-5	TRBV12-3/TRBV12-4	CASSFAGDHQPQHF	TGTGCCAGCAGTTTTGCAGGGGATCATCAGCCCCAGCATTTT
few	-	TRBJ2-7	TRBV4-3	CASSQDWSVSYEQYF	TGCGCCAGCAGCCAAGATTGGTCGGTTTCCTACGAGCAGTACTTC
-	-	TRBJ1-1	TRBV5-1	CASSSNTNSRNTEAFF	TGCGCCAGCAGCTCCAACACCAATTCCAGAAACACTGAAGCTTTCTTT
few	-	TRBJ1-3	TRBV9	CASSVGGGGSGNTIYF	TGTGCCAGCAGCGTTGGAGGTGGGGGATCTGGAAACACCATATATTTT
-	-	TRBJ2-7	TRBV7-2	CASSLLQGFSYEQYF	TGTGCCAGCAGCTTACTCCAGGGATTCTCCTACGAGCAGTACTTC
-	-	TRBJ1-1	TRBV6-1	CASRNAGQGTEAFF	TGTGCCAGCAGGAATGCGGGGCAGGGTACTGAAGCTTTCTTT
few	-	TRBJ2-7	TRBV4-3	CASSQSDSYEQYF	TGCGCCAGCAGCCAGTCGGACTCCTACGAGCAGTACTTC
many	-	TRBJ1-4	TRBV15	CATSRNTGSPNEKLFF	TGTGCCACCAGCAGAAATACAGGGTCGCCTAATGAAAAACTGTTTTTT
many	-	TRBJ2-7	TRBV10-3	CAISERQGPYEQYF	TGTGCCATCAGTGAGCGTCAGGGGCCCTACGAGCAGTACTTC
many	-	TRBJ2-5	TRBV5-1	CASSLGVGHGETQYF	TGCGCCAGCAGCTTGGGAGTGGGACATGGAGAGACCCAGTACTTC
few	-	TRBJ2-7	TRBV30	CAWSRGVGAYEQYF	TGTGCCTGGAGTCGGGGTGTCGGAGCCTACGAGCAGTACTTC
few	-	TRBJ2-3	TRBV5-6	CASSLGGTELYTDTQYF	TGTGCCAGCAGCTTGGGGGGCACGGAACTTTATACAGATACGCAGTATTTT